These 10 T cell receptor beta chains were sequenced from one sample in a study of cytomegalovirus exposure and HLA in healthy donors. The PCR made use of 60 Vbeta and 13 Jbeta primers. The method was immunoSEQ multiplex PCR; TCRdb's version includes in-frame clones alone and lacks a portion of them. Altogether around 200,000 clones are present, more than 65% being singletons, with the ten largest covering 3% to 4%. Sequencing used PBMCs. These receptors were obtained from a woman aged 25 to 45 in good health and CMV-seropositive.

The chain couples TRBV5-1 to TRBJ2-5, with 9 bases fitting TRBD1. The last part of the DNA fits TRBJ2-7 better; the J call may be wrong. Per germline, CDR1 SGHRS and CDR2 YFSETQ. The CDR3 is 14 residues long. The CDR3 DNA sequence: TGCGCCAGCAGCGGCAACAGGGGGCGGTACGAGCAGTACTTC. It encodes CASSGNRGRYEQYF.

V gene TRBV6-1 combines with J gene TRBJ2-7; 11 bases match TRBD1. V dropped 4 bases and J dropped 1; count of bases not matched to a gene: 3. Germline-derived CDR1 and CDR2 are MNHNS and SASEGT. CDR3 length: 15 residues. The CDR3 DNA sequence: TGTGCCAGCAGTGGCCGGGACAGGGGGTCCTACGAGCAGTACTTC. It codes for CASSGRDRGSYEQYF.

This chain connects TRBV18 to TRBJ2-7; tentative D call: TRBD2 (5 bases). The CDR3 has 12 residues. V was cut by 5 bases and J by 7 bases, with 12 bases left in between. The V gene's germline CDR1 is KGHSH and CDR2 LQKENI. As DNA, the CDR3 is TGTGCCAGCTCAGGGAGCGGAACGGAGCAGTACTTC. It encodes CASSGSGTEQYF.

V and J are TRBV28 and TRBJ1-1; TRBD1 aligns across 9 bases. Germline-derived CDR1 and CDR2 are MDHEN and SYDVKM. The V gene end was trimmed by 6 bases and the J gene end by 5 bases; junction bases not matched to a gene: 7. The CDR3 runs 14 residues. In nucleotides, the CDR3 is TGTGCCAGCAGGGCCGGGACAGGGTTTACTGAAGCTTTCTTT. It encodes CASRAGTGFTEAFF.

The J gene is TRBJ2-2, the V gene TRBV9, with D possibly TRBD2 on 5 matching bases. Trimming removed 4 bases from V and 9 bases from J, with 16 bases in between. The CDR3 extends over 14 amino acids. Germline CDR1 and CDR2: SGDLS and YYNGEE. CDR3 DNA: TGTGCCAGCAGCTCCCCGGAGGCCCGCCGGGAGCTGTTTTTT. This translates into CASSSPEARRELFF.

In nucleotides, the CDR3 is TGTGCCAGCAGCCTAGACAGGGCAGGCGAGCAGTACTTC. Residues: CASSLDRAGEQYF. This chain links TRBV7-2 with TRBJ2-7; 7 nucleotides agree with TRBD1. Per germline, CDR1 SGHTA and CDR2 FQGNSA. The trim removed 5 bases at V and 6 bases at J, leaving 7 bases unmatched. This CDR3 region has 13 residues.

This sequence joins TRBV7-8 and TRBJ2-3, with 9 bases matching TRBD2. In germline, CDR1 is SGHVS, CDR2 FQNEAQ. CDR3 length: 16 residues. Losses at the gene ends were 1 base for V and 3 bases for J; bases not matched to a gene: 5. The CDR3 coding sequence is TGTGCCAGCAGCTTAGTAGCGGGAGAACCAACAGATACGCAGTATTTT. Translation gives CASSLVAGEPTDTQYF.

This chain connects TRBV18 to TRBJ1-5, with TRBD1 matching over 8 bases. This CDR3 is built from 13 residues. Trimming took 10 bases from V and 2 from J; bases not matched to a gene: 4. CDR1 KGHSH and CDR2 LQKENI come from the germline V gene. This chain's CDR3 is CATSGGGNQPQHF. The CDR3 DNA reads TGTGCCACTTCAGGGGGCGGCAATCAGCCCCAGCATTTT.

The gene calls are TRBV11-2 and TRBJ2-2, with D uncertain. From germline, CDR1 is SGHAT and CDR2 FQNNGV. The CDR3 has 11 amino acids. V was clipped by 3 bases and J by 7 bases, with 3 bases between them. CDR3 sequence (DNA): TGTGCCAGCAGCTTTCACGGGGAGCTGTTTTTT. The encoded protein is CASSFHGELFF.

This clone was recorded a few times. The chain couples TRBV21-1 to TRBJ2-6; the table gives TRBD1 as D, unverified against the DNA. TRBV21-1 corresponds to a pseudogene. CDR3 size: 19 residues. CDR3 sequence (DNA): TGTGCCAGCAGCAAAGGGGTCAGGGGCTACCTCTCTGGGGCCAACGTCCTGACTTTC. Translation: CASSKGVRGYLSGANVLTF.